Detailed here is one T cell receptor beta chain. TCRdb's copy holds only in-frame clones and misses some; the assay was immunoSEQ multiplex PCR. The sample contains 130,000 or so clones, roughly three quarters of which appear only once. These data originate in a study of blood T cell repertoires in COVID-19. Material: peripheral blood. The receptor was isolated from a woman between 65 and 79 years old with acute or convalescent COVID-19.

CDR3 sequence (DNA): TGTGCCAGCAGCTCCATTGTAGGGCCTGGAGGGGAGCAGTACTTC. Protein sequence: CASSSIVGPGGEQYF. The chain has TRBV11-2 and TRBJ2-7, with D perhaps matching TRBD2 (6 bases). Germline V CDR1 and CDR2: SGHAT, FQNNGV. V was cut by 4 bases and J by 7 bases, with 20 bases left in between. This CDR3 is built from 15 residues.